This is a list of T cell receptor beta chains from one sample in a study of blood T cells in healthy people across ages. MiXCR, applied by TCRdb to the 5' RACE reads, yields one record per CDR3 protein. The table records hundreds of thousands of distinct CDR3 sequences, approximately 35% of them present only once. Input material: blood. The source of these receptors is a man younger than 35 in good health. Both conserved end residues are part of each CDR3. A D gene is named only where the DNA matches it firmly. Clone size, where shown, is once, few, many, or a class for clones that have expanded.

d_call j_call v_call clone_size cdr3_length cdr3_aa cdr3_nt
NA TRBJ1-2 TRBV20-1 once 13 CSAREGGSYGYTF TGCAGTGCTCGCGAGGGGGGAAGCTATGGCTACACCTTC
TRBD2 TRBJ2-5 TRBV6-2/TRBV6-3 NA 18 CASSYSISQRGAQETQYF TGTGCCAGCAGTTACTCGATCTCCCAGCGGGGGGCCCAAGAGACCCAGTACTTC
NA TRBJ1-1 TRBV28 NA 13 CASGWTVNTEAFF TGTGCCAGCGGTTGGACGGTGAACACTGAAGCTTTCTTT
TRBD2 TRBJ2-1 TRBV4-2 NA 17 CASSAGGWGTVIRMQFF TGTGCCAGCAGCGCGGGGGGCTGGGGGACGGTGATCCGAATGCAGTTCTTC
TRBD2 TRBJ2-2 TRBV2 NA 13 CASSVGGYGELFF TGTGCCAGCAGTGTGGGAGGGTACGGGGAGCTGTTTTTT
TRBD1 TRBJ2-3 TRBV20-1 NA 14 CSARPTGVTGTQYF TGCAGTGCTAGGCCGACAGGGGTTACCGGTACGCAGTATTTT
TRBD1 TRBJ2-5 TRBV12-3/TRBV12-4 few 18 CASSFSHAGTGGQETQYF TGTGCCAGCAGCTTTAGTCACGCCGGGACAGGGGGACAAGAGACCCAGTACTTC
NA TRBJ2-3 TRBV12-3/TRBV12-4 many 12 CATGGSTDTQYF TGTGCCACGGGCGGTAGCACAGATACGCAGTATTTT
NA TRBJ1-2 TRBV28 NA 12 CASSAEVSGYTF TGTGCCAGCAGTGCCGAGGTTTCGGGCTACACCTTC
NA TRBJ1-2 TRBV15 NA 13 CATSTGGDYGYTF TGTGCCACCAGCACCGGGGGGGATTATGGCTACACCTTC
NA TRBJ2-3 TRBV25-1 NA 16 CASSEGRHGAIDTQYF TGTGCCAGTAGTGAAGGACGACATGGGGCTATCGATACGCAGTATTTT
TRBD1 TRBJ2-3 TRBV20-1 many 14 CSASARQGPDTQYF TGCAGTGCTAGCGCGAGACAGGGTCCAGATACGCAGTATTTT
NA TRBJ2-2 TRBV10-3 NA 13 CAITRQTPGELFF TGTGCCATCACCAGACAGACTCCCGGGGAGCTGTTTTTT
NA TRBJ1-2 TRBV6-1 few 14 CASSEVGSGYGYTF TGTGCCAGCAGTGAAGTTGGGAGCGGCTATGGCTACACCTTC
TRBD1 TRBJ1-2 TRBV20-1 NA 15 CSARDGDRGTQGYTF TGCAGTGCTAGAGATGGGGACAGGGGGACGCAAGGCTACACCTTC
TRBD2 TRBJ2-5 TRBV7-2 NA 15 CASSPGLAEYNEEYF TGTGCCAGCAGCCCGGGACTAGCGGAATACAATGAGGAGTACTTC
NA TRBJ2-3 TRBV4-3 many 19 CASSQEGGSGEATTDTQYF TGCGCCAGCAGCCAAGAAGGGGGGAGTGGGGAGGCCACCACAGATACGCAGTATTTT
NA TRBJ2-2 TRBV6-5 NA 13 CASALTNTGELFF TGTGCCAGCGCGTTAACGAACACCGGGGAGCTGTTTTTT
TRBD1 TRBJ2-7 TRBV6-2/TRBV6-3 many 15 CASSYRTGVSYEQYF TGTGCCAGCAGTTACCGGACAGGAGTCTCCTACGAGCAGTACTTC
NA TRBJ2-1 TRBV4-3 NA 16 CASSQGLGQVHNEQFF TGCGCCAGCAGCCAAGGTTTGGGGCAGGTACACAATGAGCAGTTCTTC
TRBD1 TRBJ1-5 TRBV30 NA 15 CAWSVRRQGDQPQHF TGTGCCTGGAGTGTACGGAGACAGGGGGATCAGCCCCAGCATTTT
NA TRBJ2-3 TRBV7-2 NA 14 CASIRTRPSDTQYF TGTGCCAGCATACGGACACGACCGTCGGATACGCAGTATTTT
NA TRBJ1-2 TRBV11-3 NA 14 CASSLEGGAYGYTF TGTGCCAGCAGCTTGGAAGGGGGTGCCTATGGCTACACCTTC
NA TRBJ2-1 TRBV20-1 few 13 CSARETLQETQFF TGCAGTGCTAGAGAAACTTTACAAGAGACCCAGTTCTTC
NA TRBJ1-5 TRBV12-3/TRBV12-4 few 14 CASSLSTDQWPQHF TGTGCCAGCAGTTTGTCCACGGACCAATGGCCCCAGCATTTT
NA TRBJ2-5 TRBV20-1 few 12 CSASGGVETQYF TGCAGTGCTAGTGGGGGCGTGGAGACCCAGTACTTC
NA TRBJ2-5 TRBV25-1 few 14 CASSEGGYQETQYF TGTGCCAGCAGTGAGGGCGGATACCAAGAGACCCAGTACTTC
TRBD1 TRBJ2-1 TRBV2 many 15 CASSEGQGAYNEQFF TGTGCCAGCTCTGAGGGACAGGGCGCCTACAATGAGCAGTTCTTC
TRBD2 TRBJ2-2 TRBV12-5 few 13 CASGLSGAGELFF TGTGCTAGTGGTTTGAGCGGGGCCGGGGAGCTGTTTTTT
NA TRBJ1-2 TRBV2 NA 11 CASVEGYGYTF TGTGCCAGCGTAGAGGGCTATGGCTACACCTTC
TRBD2 TRBJ2-3 TRBV6-6 NA 16 CASSYSERGVSNTQYF TGTGCCAGCAGTTACTCCGAGCGGGGGGTTTCGAATACGCAGTATTTT
TRBD1 TRBJ1-6 TRBV20-1 few 15 CSARGTGSYNSPLHF TGCAGTGCTAGGGGGACAGGGTCCTATAATTCACCCCTCCACTTT
NA TRBJ2-2 TRBV20-1 few 14 CSARNLRNTGELFF TGCAGTGCTAGAAATTTAAGGAACACCGGGGAGCTGTTTTTT
TRBD1 TRBJ2-5 TRBV18 few 15 CASSPLQGAVREQYF TGTGCCAGCTCACCACTCCAGGGGGCGGTGAGGGAGCAGTACTTC
NA TRBJ2-5 TRBV2 many 10 CASREETQYF TGTGCCAGCAGGGAAGAGACCCAGTACTTC
TRBD1 TRBJ2-7 TRBV6-5 NA 14 CASSYKQGPYEQYF TGTGCCAGCAGTTACAAACAGGGGCCCTACGAGCAGTACTTC
NA TRBJ2-3 TRBV12-3/TRBV12-4 NA 15 CASSLKSASTDTQYF TGTGCCAGCAGTTTAAAGAGTGCTAGCACAGATACGCAGTATTTT
NA TRBJ1-2 TRBV6-1 NA 17 CASSGSGSAGGRHGYTF TGTGCCAGCAGTGGGTCAGGGTCGGCCGGGGGACGGCATGGCTACACCTTC
NA TRBJ1-1 TRBV6-6 NA 16 CASKTSGARQITEAFF TGTGCCAGCAAAACAAGTGGAGCCCGCCAGATCACTGAAGCTTTCTTT
NA TRBJ1-5 TRBV20-1 NA 14 CSARDLVGSEPQHF TGCAGTGCTAGAGATTTGGTAGGGTCGGAGCCCCAGCATTTT
NA TRBJ2-2 TRBV30 few 14 CAWSVLAVTGELFF TGTGCCTGGAGTGTTTTAGCGGTCACCGGGGAGCTGTTTTTT
NA TRBJ1-1 TRBV12-3/TRBV12-4 NA 14 CASSFPPTGPVTFF TGTGCCAGCAGTTTCCCTCCGACAGGCCCCGTGACTTTCTTT
NA TRBJ2-3 TRBV5-1 NA 14 CASARGVSPDTQYF TGCGCCAGCGCCCGAGGGGTGTCGCCAGATACGCAGTATTTT
NA TRBJ1-2 TRBV4-3 few 13 CASSRQDYYGYTF TGCGCCAGCAGCCGACAGGACTACTATGGCTACACCTTC
NA TRBJ2-7 TRBV7-2 NA 14 CASSLQGRGYEQYF TGTGCCAGCAGCTTACAGGGTAGGGGCTACGAGCAGTACTTC
NA TRBJ2-3 TRBV25-1 NA 14 CASSEFSGSDTQYF TGTGCCAGCAGTGAATTTTCAGGGTCAGATACGCAGTATTTT
NA TRBJ2-7 TRBV3-1 many 13 CASSHRTALEQYF TGTGCCAGCAGCCACCGGACGGCCTTAGAGCAGTACTTC
TRBD1 TRBJ2-5 TRBV7-9 few 15 CASSLGGTGQETQYF TGTGCCAGCAGCTTAGGCGGGACAGGCCAAGAGACCCAGTACTTC
NA TRBJ2-7 TRBV25-1 once 10 CAAESYEQYF TGTGCCGCGGAATCCTACGAGCAGTACTTC
TRBD1 TRBJ1-1 TRBV7-6 NA 15 CASSPGTGGWTEAFF TGTGCCAGCAGCCCGGGGACAGGGGGTTGGACTGAAGCTTTCTTT
NA TRBJ2-2 TRBV29-1 NA 14 CSVGNSPNTGELFF TGCAGCGTTGGGAACAGCCCGAACACCGGGGAGCTGTTTTTT
NA TRBJ2-3 TRBV4-3 NA 18 CASSLNVDRFSSTDTQYF TGCGCCAGCAGCCTTAACGTAGACAGGTTCTCTAGCACAGATACGCAGTATTTT
TRBD2 TRBJ2-7 TRBV11-2 NA 17 CASSLLLAGGPFYEQYF TGTGCCAGCAGTTTACTTCTAGCGGGGGGGCCTTTCTACGAGCAGTACTTC
TRBD1 TRBJ2-6 TRBV29-1 NA 16 CSVAWQGERGANVLTF TGCAGCGTTGCTTGGCAGGGGGAACGTGGGGCCAACGTCCTGACTTTC